The 12 T cell receptor beta chains listed next were all sequenced from one sample in a study of T cells in Graves' hyperthyroidism and ophthalmopathy. TCR beta CDR3 region amplification was performed from RNA transcripts. First-round RT-PCR with HTBI primers amplified the TCR CDR3 region. In TCRdb, the multiplex PCR reads were re-called with MiXCR into one record per CDR3 protein. The table records 500,000 to 700,000 distinct CDR3 sequences, approximately 15% of them present only once. Source material: blood. These receptors originate from a woman aged 18 to 35 with Graves' hyperthyroidism.

Points on this clonotype: At one end the junction does not follow the germline gene, possibly because of a read error. This sequence joins TRBV12-3 or TRBV12-4 and TRBJ2-5; TRBD1 aligns across 7 bases. The CDR3 totals 16 residues. The CDR3 spells CASSLAGQYLQEAQYF. DNA of the CDR3: TGTGCCAGCAGTTTAGCGGGACAGTACCTCCAAGAGGCCCAGTACTTC.

This chain uses TRBV3-1 with TRBJ1-2; D is unresolved. The CDR3 has 13 residues. CDR1 and CDR2 (germline): LGHDT, YNNKEL (reference sequence). Trimming stripped 1 base from V and 8 bases from J, with 11 bases between. CDR3 DNA sequence: TGTGCCAGCAGCCAAGTTGAACGAGGAGGCTACACCTTC. Its translation is CASSQVERGGYTF.

This clonotype was seen a handful of times. The V and J genes are TRBV7-9 and TRBJ2-5; 16 nucleotides align to TRBD2. Germline V CDR1 and CDR2: SEHNR, FQNEAQ (reference sequence). There are 17 residues in the CDR3. J gave up 2 bases and V 8 bases, and 8 bases lay outside the gene matches. The CDR3 nucleotides are TGTGCCAGCGGGTTGGGACTAGCGGGGGGGCCACAAGAGACCCAGTACTTC. Protein sequence: CASGLGLAGGPQETQYF.

This clonotype was observed a few times. The chain is built from TRBV18 and TRBJ2-2; tentatively, D is TRBD1 (6 bases). V lost 5 bases, J lost 8 bases, and 12 bases lay in between. Germline V gene sequence: CDR1 KGHSH, CDR2 LQKENI. This CDR3 region has 13 residues. The CDR3 nucleotides read TGTGCCAGCTCAGCCACAGGGTCGGGGGAGCTGTTTTTT. Translated: CASSATGSGELFF. The full variable domain, completed using reference TRBV18 and TRBJ2-2, is NAGVMQNPRHLVRRRGQEARLRCSPMKGHSHVYWYRQLPEEGLKFMVYLQKENIIDESGMPKERFSAEFPKEGPSILRIQQVVRGDSAAYFCASSATGSGELFFGEGSRLTVL.

The chain couples TRBV19 to TRBJ1-2; no firm D call. Germline CDR1 LNHDA, CDR2 SQIVND (reference sequence). The CDR3 loop spans 12 amino acids. The ends were cut back, 3 bases at V and 8 bases at J, with 10 bases in the middle. CDR3 residues: CASSIGIGGYTF. The CDR3 DNA reads TGTGCCAGTAGTATTGGGATCGGGGGCTACACCTTC.

The chain combines TRBV5-4 with TRBJ1-1, with D unclear. The CDR3 loop spans 13 amino acids. Germline CDR1 SGHNT, CDR2 YYREEE (reference sequence). V lost 3 bases and J 1 base, leaving 7 bases between the germline ends. The CDR3 DNA is TGTGCCAGCAGCTGGGCGCCGAACACTGAAGCTTTCTTT. Protein product: CASSWAPNTEAFF.

This chain joins TRBV4-1 and TRBJ2-1, with 8 bases lining up with TRBD1. Germline V gene lookup returns CDR1 MGHRA and CDR2 YSYEKL. The CDR3 is 15 residues long. V shed 1 base, J shed 6 bases, and the junction held 5 bases outside the gene matches. The CDR3 reads CASSQGQGPLNEQFF. DNA of the CDR3: TGCGCCAGCAGCCAAGGACAGGGGCCCCTCAATGAGCAGTTCTTC.

This clonotype has ten or more counts. This chain links TRBV3-1 with TRBJ2-1; 7 nucleotides line up with TRBD2. V was clipped by 4 bases and J by 11 bases; unmatched bases: 11. This CDR3 has 14 amino acids. Germline V gives CDR1 LGHDT, CDR2 YNNKEL (reference sequence). CDR3 DNA: TGTGCCAGCAGCCCTTCCGATAGCGGGTTAAAGCAGTTCTTC. It translates to CASSPSDSGLKQFF.

Ten or more counts support this clonotype. This chain connects TRBV18 to TRBJ2-5, with 7 positions matching TRBD1. V gave up 8 bases and J gave up 3 bases; unmatched junction bases: 6. The CDR3 loop spans 13 amino acids. Germline assignment: CDR1 KGHSH and CDR2 LQKENI. The CDR3 sequence is CASTKGQKETQYF. The CDR3 DNA sequence: TGTGCCAGCACAAAGGGACAGAAAGAGACCCAGTACTTC.

This rearrangement joins TRBV20-1 to TRBJ2-3, with 9 bases matching TRBD2. Looked up from germline, CDR1 is DFQATT and CDR2 is SNEGSKA (reference sequence). V gave up 0 bases and J gave up 2 bases; unmatched junction bases: 3. The CDR3 totals 15 residues. The CDR3 DNA follows: TGCAGTGCTAGAGACGCGGGGGGGTCCACAGATACGCAGTATTTT. Translated, it gives CSARDAGGSTDTQYF.

The table lists this clonotype with a few counts. The rearrangement links TRBV24-1 to TRBJ1-2; perhaps TRBD1 as D (5 bases). The length of the CDR3 is 14 residues. Germline CDR1 reads KGHDR; CDR2 reads SFDVKD. Trimming took 1 base from V and 4 from J, leaving 9 bases between them. CDR3 sequence reads: CATSDFRVGYGYTF. Here the CDR3 DNA reads TGTGCCACCAGTGATTTCAGGGTTGGCTATGGCTACACCTTC.

This clonotype appeared a few times. The chain combines TRBV27 with TRBJ1-5, with D possibly being TRBD1 (6 bases). V was shortened by 4 bases and J by 0 bases, with 13 bases between the two germline ends. This CDR3 spans 16 amino acids. Germline V gene lookup returns CDR1 MNHEY and CDR2 SMNVEV (reference sequence). This CDR3 reads CASSSYGQLSNQPQHF. The CDR3 bases are TGTGCCAGCAGTTCATATGGACAGCTTAGCAATCAGCCCCAGCATTTT.